The clone carrying this TCR beta chain appeared once. Its antigen remains unidentified. CDR1 MNHNS and CDR2 SASEGT come from the germline V gene. CDR3 size: 10 residues. The V end was cut by 7 bases, the J end by 2 bases, with 3 bases between. The PCR ran on 60 Vbeta and 13 Jbeta primers. This table comes from immunoSEQ multiplex PCR, and its TCRdb copy is limited to in-frame clones, with some not included. The sample holds approximately 150,000 clones; around 80% are singletons and the top ten take about 1.5%. This sample is part of a study of cytomegalovirus exposure and HLA in healthy donors. Study-level results: Indistinguishability led to the exclusion of some V segments, TRBV6-2 and TRBV6-3 included.

The TCR comes from a woman aged 18 to 35 in good health and CMV-seronegative. Sequenced material: PBMCs. The chain employs TRBV6-1 and TRBJ2-7; D gene unclear. The CDR3 region is CASNTYEQYF. CDR3 coding DNA: TGTGCCAGCAACACCTACGAGCAGTACTTC.